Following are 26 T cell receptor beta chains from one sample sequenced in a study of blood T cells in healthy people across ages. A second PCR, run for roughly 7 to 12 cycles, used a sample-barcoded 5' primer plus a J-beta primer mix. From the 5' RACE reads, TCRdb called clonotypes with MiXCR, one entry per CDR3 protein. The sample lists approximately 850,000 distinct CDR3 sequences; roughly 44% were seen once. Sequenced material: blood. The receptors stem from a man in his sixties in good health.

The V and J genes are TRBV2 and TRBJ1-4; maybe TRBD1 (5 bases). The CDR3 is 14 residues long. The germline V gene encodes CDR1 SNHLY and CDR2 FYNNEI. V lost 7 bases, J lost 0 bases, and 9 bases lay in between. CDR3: CASTRQPTNEKLFF. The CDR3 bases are TGTGCCAGCACGAGACAGCCAACTAATGAAAAACTGTTTTTT.

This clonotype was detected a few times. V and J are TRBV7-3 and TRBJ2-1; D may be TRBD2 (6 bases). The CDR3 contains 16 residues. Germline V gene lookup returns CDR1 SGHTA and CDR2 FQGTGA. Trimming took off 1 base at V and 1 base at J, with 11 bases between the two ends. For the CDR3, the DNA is TGTGCCAGCAGCTTAATGGGAGGTGGGTCCTACAATGAGCAGTTCTTC. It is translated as CASSLMGGGSYNEQFF.

The CDR3 nucleotides are TGCGCCAGCAGCCTCGGGGTTCCGGGACAGGGTACAGATACGCAGTATTTT. Translated: CASSLGVPGQGTDTQYF. This chain joins TRBV4-3 and TRBJ2-3; 9 bases match TRBD1. Germline-derived CDR1 and CDR2 are LGHNA and YSLEER. This CDR3 region has 17 residues. The junction had 11 bases not matched to a gene; V was cut back by 4 bases and J by 3 bases.

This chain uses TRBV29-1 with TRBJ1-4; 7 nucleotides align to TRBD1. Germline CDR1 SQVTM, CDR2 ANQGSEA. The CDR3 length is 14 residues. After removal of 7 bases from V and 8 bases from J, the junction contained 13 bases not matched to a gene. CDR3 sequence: CSASGTASGEKLFF. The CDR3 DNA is TGCAGCGCCAGCGGGACAGCATCAGGCGAAAAACTGTTTTTT.

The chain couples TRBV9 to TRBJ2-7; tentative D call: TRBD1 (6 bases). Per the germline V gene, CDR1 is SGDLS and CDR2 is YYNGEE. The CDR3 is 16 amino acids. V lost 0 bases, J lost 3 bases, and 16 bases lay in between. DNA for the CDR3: TGTGCCAGCAGCGTAGGGGGCAGGGGACCCTACTACGAGCAGTACTTC. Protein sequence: CASSVGGRGPYYEQYF.

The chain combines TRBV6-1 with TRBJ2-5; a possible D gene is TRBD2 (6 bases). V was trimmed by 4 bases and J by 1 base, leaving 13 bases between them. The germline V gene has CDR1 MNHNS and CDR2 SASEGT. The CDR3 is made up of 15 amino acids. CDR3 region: CASSGGWRGQETQYF. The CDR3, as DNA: TGTGCCAGCAGTGGCGGGTGGAGGGGCCAAGAGACCCAGTACTTC.

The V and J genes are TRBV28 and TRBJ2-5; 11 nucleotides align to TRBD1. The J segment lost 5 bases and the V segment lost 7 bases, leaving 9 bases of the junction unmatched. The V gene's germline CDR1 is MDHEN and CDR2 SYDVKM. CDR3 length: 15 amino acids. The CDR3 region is CASTLGQGVEETQYF. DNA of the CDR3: TGTGCCAGCACCTTGGGACAGGGGGTAGAGGAGACCCAGTACTTC. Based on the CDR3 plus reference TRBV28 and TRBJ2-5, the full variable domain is DVKVTQSSRYLVKRTGEKVFLECVQDMDHENMFWYRQDPGLGLRLIYFSYDVKMKEKGDIPEGYSVSREKKERFSLILESASTNQTSMYLCASTLGQGVEETQYFGPGTRLLVL.

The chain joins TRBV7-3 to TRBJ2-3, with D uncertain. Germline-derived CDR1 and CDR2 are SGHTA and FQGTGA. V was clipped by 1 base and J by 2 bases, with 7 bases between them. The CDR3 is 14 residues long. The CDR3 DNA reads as TGTGCCAGCAGCTTAAAAGGTTTCACAGATACGCAGTATTTT. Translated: CASSLKGFTDTQYF.

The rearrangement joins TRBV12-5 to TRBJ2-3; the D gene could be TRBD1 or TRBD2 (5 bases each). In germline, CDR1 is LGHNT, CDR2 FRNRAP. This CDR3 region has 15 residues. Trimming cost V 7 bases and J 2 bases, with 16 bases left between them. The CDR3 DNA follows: TGTGCTAGTGCTCCGAAGAGGGGATCCACAGATACGCAGTATTTT. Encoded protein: CASAPKRGSTDTQYF.

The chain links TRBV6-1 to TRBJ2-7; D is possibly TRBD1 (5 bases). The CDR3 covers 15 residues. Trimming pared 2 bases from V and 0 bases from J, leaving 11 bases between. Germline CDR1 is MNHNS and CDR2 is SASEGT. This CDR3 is CASSEQTVTSYEQYF. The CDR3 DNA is TGTGCCAGCAGTGAACAGACAGTTACCTCCTACGAGCAGTACTTC.

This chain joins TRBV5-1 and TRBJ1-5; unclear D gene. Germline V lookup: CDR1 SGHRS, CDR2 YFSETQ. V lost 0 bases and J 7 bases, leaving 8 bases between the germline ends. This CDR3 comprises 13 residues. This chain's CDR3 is CASSLDAGQPQHF. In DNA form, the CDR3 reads TGCGCCAGCAGCTTGGATGCTGGCCAGCCCCAGCATTTT.

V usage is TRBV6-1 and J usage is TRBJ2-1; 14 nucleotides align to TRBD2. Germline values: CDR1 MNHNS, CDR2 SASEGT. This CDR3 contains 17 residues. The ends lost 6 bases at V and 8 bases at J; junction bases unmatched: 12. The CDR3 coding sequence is TGTGCCAGCAGAGCTAAAACCGGGACTAGCGGGGGATATGAGCAGTTCTTC. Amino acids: CASRAKTGTSGGYEQFF.

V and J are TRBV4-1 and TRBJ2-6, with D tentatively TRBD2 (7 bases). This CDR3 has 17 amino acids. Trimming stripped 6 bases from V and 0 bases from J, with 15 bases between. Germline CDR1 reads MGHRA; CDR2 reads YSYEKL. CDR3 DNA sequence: TGCGCCAGCAGTCTCGCGGGGGCCCTCTCTGGGGCCAACGTCCTGACTTTC. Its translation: CASSLAGALSGANVLTF.

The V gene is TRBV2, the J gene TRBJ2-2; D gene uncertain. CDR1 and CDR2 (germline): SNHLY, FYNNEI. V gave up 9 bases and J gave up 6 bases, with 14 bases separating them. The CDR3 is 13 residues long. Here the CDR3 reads CARKGSSPGELFF. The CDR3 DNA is TGTGCCAGAAAGGGATCCTCACCCGGGGAGCTGTTTTTT.

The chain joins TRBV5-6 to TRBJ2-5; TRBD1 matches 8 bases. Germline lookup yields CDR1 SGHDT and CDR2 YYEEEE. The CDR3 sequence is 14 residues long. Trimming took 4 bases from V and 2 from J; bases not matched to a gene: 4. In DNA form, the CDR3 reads TGTGCCAGCAGCCACGGGACAGGTCAAGAGACCCAGTACTTC. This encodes CASSHGTGQETQYF.

The CDR3 DNA follows: TGCGCCAGCAGCGGAGGGACAGGTTTGTACTACGAGCAGTACTTC. Translating gives CASSGGTGLYYEQYF. J is TRBJ2-5 and V is TRBV5-1, with TRBD1 identical over 8 bases. The J call is doubtful: the DNA matches TRBJ2-7 better. CDR1 is SGHRS and CDR2 is YFSETQ in the germline V gene. This CDR3 region has 15 residues.

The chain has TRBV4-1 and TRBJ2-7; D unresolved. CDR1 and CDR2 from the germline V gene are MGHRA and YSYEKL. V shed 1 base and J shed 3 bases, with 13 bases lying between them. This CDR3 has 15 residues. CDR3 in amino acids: CASSQGAIGFYEQYF. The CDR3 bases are TGCGCCAGCAGCCAAGGAGCGATCGGGTTCTACGAGCAGTACTTC.

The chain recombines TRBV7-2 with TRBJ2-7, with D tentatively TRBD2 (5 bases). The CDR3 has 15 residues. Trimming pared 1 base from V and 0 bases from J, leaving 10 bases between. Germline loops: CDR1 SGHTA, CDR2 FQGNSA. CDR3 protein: CASSLGTLSSYEQYF. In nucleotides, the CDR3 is TGTGCCAGCAGCTTAGGGACTTTGAGCTCCTACGAGCAGTACTTC.

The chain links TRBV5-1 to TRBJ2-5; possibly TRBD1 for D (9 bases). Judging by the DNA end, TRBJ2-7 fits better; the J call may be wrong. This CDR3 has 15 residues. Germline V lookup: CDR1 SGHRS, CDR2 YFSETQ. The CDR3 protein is CASSLGRGTGSEQYF. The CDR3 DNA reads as TGCGCCAGCAGCCTCGGGAGGGGGACAGGGAGCGAGCAGTACTTC.

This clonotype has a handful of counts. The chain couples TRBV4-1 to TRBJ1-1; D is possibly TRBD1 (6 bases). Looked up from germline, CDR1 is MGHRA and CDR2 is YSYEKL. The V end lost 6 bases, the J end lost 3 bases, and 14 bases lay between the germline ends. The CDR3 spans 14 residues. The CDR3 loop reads CASSRNRVDTEAFF. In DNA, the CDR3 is TGCGCCAGCAGTCGTAACAGGGTGGACACTGAAGCTTTCTTT.

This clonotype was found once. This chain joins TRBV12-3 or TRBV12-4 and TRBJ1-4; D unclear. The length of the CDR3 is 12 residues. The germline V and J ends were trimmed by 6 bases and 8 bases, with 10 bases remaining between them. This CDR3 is CASSGRREKLFF. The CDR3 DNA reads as TGTGCCAGCAGCGGGCGGCGGGAAAAACTGTTTTTT.

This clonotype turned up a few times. The CDR3 sequence is CASSPGETEQFF. In DNA form, the CDR3 reads TGCGCCAGCAGCCCAGGGGAGACTGAGCAGTTCTTC. This chain links TRBV5-1 with TRBJ2-1; D may be TRBD1 (6 bases). Trimming shortened V by 4 bases and J by 9 bases, and 11 bases separated the two germline ends. The germline CDR1 and CDR2 sequences are SGHRS and YFSETQ. The CDR3 has 12 amino acids.

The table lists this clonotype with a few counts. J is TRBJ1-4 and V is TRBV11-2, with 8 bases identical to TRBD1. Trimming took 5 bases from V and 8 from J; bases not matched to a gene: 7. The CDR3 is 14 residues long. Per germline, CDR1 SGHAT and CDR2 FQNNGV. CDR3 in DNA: TGTGCCAGCAGCAAGGACAGGGCATTCGAAAAACTGTTTTTT. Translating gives CASSKDRAFEKLFF. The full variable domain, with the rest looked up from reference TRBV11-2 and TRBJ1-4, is EAGVAQSPRYKIIEKRQSVAFWCNPISGHATLYWYQQILGQGPKLLIQFQNNGVVDDSQLPKDRFSAERLKGVDSTLKIQPAKLEDSAVYLCASSKDRAFEKLFFGSGTQLSVL.

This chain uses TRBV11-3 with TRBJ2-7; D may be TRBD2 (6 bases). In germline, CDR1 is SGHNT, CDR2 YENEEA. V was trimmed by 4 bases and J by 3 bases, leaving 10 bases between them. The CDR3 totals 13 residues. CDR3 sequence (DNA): TGTGCCAGCAGCTCGGGACTCTTCTACGAGCAGTACTTC. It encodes CASSSGLFYEQYF.

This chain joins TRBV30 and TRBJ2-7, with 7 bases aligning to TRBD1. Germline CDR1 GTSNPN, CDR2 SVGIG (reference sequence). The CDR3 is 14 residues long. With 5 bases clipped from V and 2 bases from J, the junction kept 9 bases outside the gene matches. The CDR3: CAWRRGSGPYEQYF. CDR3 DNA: TGTGCCTGGCGCAGGGGGAGTGGGCCCTACGAGCAGTACTTC.

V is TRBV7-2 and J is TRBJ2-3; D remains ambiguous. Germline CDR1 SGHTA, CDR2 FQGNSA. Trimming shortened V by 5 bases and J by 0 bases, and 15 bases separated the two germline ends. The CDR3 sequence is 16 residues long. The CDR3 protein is CASSQIPAPSTDTQYF. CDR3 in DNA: TGTGCCAGCAGCCAAATCCCGGCACCTAGCACAGATACGCAGTATTTT.